These T cell receptor beta chains were read from a single sample in a study of blood T cell repertoires in COVID-19. Clones were read by immunoSEQ multiplex PCR, and TCRdb kept only the in-frame ones, dropping some. The data show about 250,000 clones, with around 89% seen just once and roughly 0.8% held by the top ten. Sequencing was carried out using peripheral blood. Receptors originate from a man aged 25-45 years with acute or convalescent COVID-19. Both conserved end residues are part of each CDR3. The D gene is left open where the match is weak.

v_call: TRBV5-6
j_call: TRBJ2-1
cdr3_length: 16
d_call: -
cdr3_aa: CASIHRSTGGYNEQFF
cdr3_nt: TGTGCCAGCATCCACAGGTCCACTGGAGGGTACAATGAGCAGTTCTTC

v_call: TRBV19
j_call: TRBJ1-4
cdr3_length: 15
d_call: TRBD1
cdr3_aa: CASSMGQGGLEKLFF
cdr3_nt: TGTGCCAGTAGTATGGGTCAGGGGGGACTTGAAAAACTGTTTTTT

v_call: TRBV19
j_call: TRBJ2-7
cdr3_length: 14
d_call: TRBD2
cdr3_aa: CASSPSGSRDEQYF
cdr3_nt: TGTGCCAGTAGTCCTAGCGGGAGTCGCGACGAGCAGTACTTC

v_call: TRBV19
j_call: TRBJ1-5
cdr3_length: 16
d_call: TRBD1
cdr3_aa: CASTPLDNRGHQPQHF
cdr3_nt: TGTGCCAGTACCCCATTGGATAACAGGGGGCATCAGCCCCAGCATTTT

v_call: TRBV30
j_call: TRBJ1-1
cdr3_length: 12
d_call: -
cdr3_aa: CAWLAGASEAFF
cdr3_nt: TGTGCCTGGCTCGCAGGGGCGTCTGAAGCTTTCTTT

v_call: TRBV24-1
j_call: TRBJ1-2
cdr3_length: 13
d_call: TRBD1
cdr3_aa: CATSGTGVGGYTF
cdr3_nt: TGTGCCACCAGCGGGACAGGGGTAGGGGGCTACACCTTC

v_call: TRBV24-1
j_call: TRBJ1-1
cdr3_length: 14
d_call: -
cdr3_aa: CATSSRGEGTEAFF
cdr3_nt: TGTGCCACCAGTAGCCGGGGAGAGGGCACTGAAGCTTTCTTT

v_call: TRBV28
j_call: TRBJ1-2
cdr3_length: 14
d_call: -
cdr3_aa: CASGLGRLSYGYTF
cdr3_nt: TGTGCCAGCGGCCTTGGGCGTCTTAGCTATGGCTACACCTTC

v_call: TRBV5-5
j_call: TRBJ2-7
cdr3_length: 15
d_call: TRBD1
cdr3_aa: CASSLAGGGPYEQYF
cdr3_nt: TGTGCCAGCAGCTTAGCAGGGGGCGGGCCGTACGAGCAGTACTTC

v_call: TRBV28
j_call: TRBJ2-4
cdr3_length: 16
d_call: -
cdr3_aa: CASRPGSSGSQNIQYF
cdr3_nt: TGTGCCAGCAGACCCGGGAGTTCAGGGTCCCAAAACATTCAGTACTTC

v_call: TRBV19
j_call: TRBJ2-7
cdr3_length: 14
d_call: TRBD1
cdr3_aa: CASRFNRGPYEQYF
cdr3_nt: TGTGCCAGTAGATTTAACAGGGGTCCCTACGAGCAGTACTTC

v_call: TRBV7-2
j_call: TRBJ2-2
cdr3_length: 12
d_call: -
cdr3_aa: CARRARPGELFF
cdr3_nt: TGTGCCCGCAGGGCTAGACCCGGGGAGCTGTTTTTT

v_call: TRBV19
j_call: TRBJ2-1
cdr3_length: 14
d_call: TRBD2
cdr3_aa: CASKRLAGGYEQFF
cdr3_nt: TGTGCCAGTAAGCGGCTAGCGGGAGGTTATGAGCAGTTCTTC

v_call: TRBV9
j_call: TRBJ1-6
cdr3_length: 14
d_call: -
cdr3_aa: CASSVVAENSPLHF
cdr3_nt: TGTGCCAGCAGCGTAGTAGCGGAGAATTCACCCCTCCACTTT

v_call: TRBV30
j_call: TRBJ1-1
cdr3_length: 12
d_call: -
cdr3_aa: CASKRRATEAFF
cdr3_nt: TGTGCCTCCAAAAGGAGGGCCACTGAAGCTTTCTTT